This T cell receptor (beta chain) was found in a study of prognosis after radiotherapy for stage I lung cancer. The study's findings and limits: Unique TCR clone counts were lower following stereotactic body radiation therapy (median approximately 9,600 versus 7,200).

At both of two time points, approximately 6 milliliters of peripheral blood were drawn. CDR3 of TCR beta was amplified from genomic DNA via a two-round multiplex PCR. Primers specific to each TRBV and TRBJ gene were used in first-round PCR. TCRdb reprocessed the multiplex PCR reads via MiXCR and lists one record per CDR3 protein. The sample lists 30,000 to 40,000 distinct CDR3 sequences; roughly a quarter were seen once. This clonotype was detected ten times or more. Its antigen is not known. Per the germline V gene, CDR1 is DFQATT and CDR2 is SNEGSKA (reference sequence). The CDR3 length is 14 residues. V lost 4 bases to trimming and J lost 2 bases, with 12 bases between them.

Sequenced here: PBMCs, sampled before or after stereotactic body radiation therapy (not recorded which). This receptor was obtained from a donor over 45 with non-small cell lung cancer. This chain connects TRBV20-1 to TRBJ2-1; D gene unclear. The CDR3: CSATPPETYNEQFF. The CDR3 DNA is TGCAGTGCTACCCCCCCGGAGACCTACAATGAGCAGTTCTTC.